This entry concerns a single TCR beta chain. No antigen is known for it. The repertoire was sequenced with immunoSEQ multiplex PCR; TCRdb's copy has only in-frame clones and lacks some. The repertoire holds about 56,000 clones, with 92% as singletons. This sample is part of a study of CD4 T cells in relation to SARS-CoV-2 and coronaviruses. V lost 3 bases and J lost 0; bases outside the gene matches: 2. The CDR3 runs to 16 residues. Per the germline V gene, CDR1 is SEHNR and CDR2 is FQNEAQ (reference sequence). General observations from the study: No donor gave both pre-pandemic and post-infection samples.

This clonotype was sampled from an adult with COVID-19. Sequencing was performed on naive CD4+ T cells from PBMCs. Subset reported: naive CD4+ T cells isolated by negative enrichment. The chain carries TRBV7-9 and TRBJ1-2; 12 bases are a match to TRBD1. The chain's CDR3 is CASSLWDRGPNYGYTF. The CDR3 DNA reads TGTGCCAGCAGCTTGTGGGACAGGGGGCCTAACTATGGCTACACCTTC.